This TCR beta chain was identified during a study of OX40 agonist ivuxolimab in advanced cancers. Whole-study results and caveats: Certain nonresponders additionally had low normalized T-cell clonal expansion.

On this clone itself: As yet, its antigen is unknown.

V was trimmed by 2 bases and J by 6 bases, leaving 14 bases between them. CDR1 and CDR2 from the germline V gene are SGHAT and FQNNGV. The CDR3 has 15 residues. TCRdb's table, derived via immunoSEQ multiplex PCR, lists solely in-frame clones and lacks some. The sample holds around 65,000 clones, more than 85% seen once. This chain joins TRBV11-2 and TRBJ2-1, with D perhaps TRBD2 (6 bases). The receptor's source is an adult with an advanced solid tumor such as melanoma, head and neck, liver or kidney cancer. The starting material was CD4+ or CD8+ T cells sorted from blood, obtained in a trial of the OX40 agonist ivuxolimab. CDR3 protein: CASSLMSGRGNEQFF. Written as DNA, the CDR3 is TGTGCCAGCAGCTTAATGTCCGGGAGAGGCAATGAGCAGTTCTTC.